A single sample gave rise to the 20 T cell receptor beta chains below, sequenced in a study of blood T cell repertoires in COVID-19. Clones were sequenced by immunoSEQ multiplex PCR, and TCRdb holds only the in-frame ones, with some missing. The sample records about 50,000 clones, over 80% being singletons. The sequenced sample consisted of peripheral blood. The origin of the receptors is a woman of 80 years or more with COVID-19, enrolled during active disease.

The genes are TRBV6-5 and TRBJ2-1; 13 nucleotides agree with TRBD2. The germline gives CDR1 MNHEY, CDR2 SVGAGI. J was trimmed by 9 bases and V by 11 bases; bases with no gene match: 10. The CDR3 loop spans 14 amino acids. This CDR3 reads CAARTSGSNGEQFF. In DNA, the CDR3 is TGTGCCGCTAGGACTAGCGGGAGTAACGGTGAGCAGTTCTTC.

This chain connects TRBV5-1 to TRBJ2-7; 7 bases are shared with TRBD1. Germline-derived CDR1 and CDR2 are SGHRS and YFSETQ. The V segment lost 1 base and the J segment 2 bases; nucleotides outside the gene matches: 6. This CDR3 is built from 15 residues. The CDR3 DNA sequence: TGCGCCAGCAGCTTGCCGACAGGGCCCACCTACGAGCAGTACTTC. Amino acid sequence: CASSLPTGPTYEQYF.

The J gene is TRBJ2-7, the V gene TRBV28; 7 bases are shared with TRBD1. Germline V lookup: CDR1 MDHEN, CDR2 SYDVKM. This CDR3 is built from 15 residues. V shed 4 bases, J shed 0 bases, and the junction held 6 bases outside the gene matches. The CDR3 protein is CASSSLGTDSYEQYF. CDR3 bases: TGTGCCAGCAGTTCCCTCGGGACAGACTCCTACGAGCAGTACTTC.

The V gene is TRBV7-8, the J gene TRBJ2-3; the match to TRBD2 covers 11 bases. The V gene end was trimmed by 6 bases and the J gene end by 6 bases; junction bases not matched to a gene: 8. Looked up from germline, CDR1 is SGHVS and CDR2 is FQNEAQ. This CDR3 contains 15 residues. Written as DNA, the CDR3 is TGTGCCAGCAGAAGACTAGCGGGAAGAGGGGATACGCAGTATTTT. This codes for CASRRLAGRGDTQYF.

This rearrangement joins TRBV5-1 to TRBJ1-5; tentatively, D is TRBD1 (5 bases). Between the trimmed V and J ends, which lost 4 bases and 1 base, there was a span of 12 bases. Germline V CDR1 and CDR2: SGHRS, YFSETQ. This CDR3 comprises 15 residues. The CDR3 protein is CASSPGHESNQPQHF. For the CDR3, the DNA is TGCGCCAGCAGCCCAGGACACGAGAGCAATCAGCCCCAGCATTTT. The variable domain in full, completed from reference TRBV5-1 and TRBJ1-5, reads KAGVTQTPRYLIKTRGQQVTLSCSPISGHRSVSWYQQTPGQGLQFLFEYFSETQRNKGNFPGRFSGRQFSNSRSEMNVSTLELGDSALYLCASSPGHESNQPQHFGDGTRLSIL.

This clone was seen more than once but under ten times. V is TRBV6-6 and J is TRBJ1-5; D might be TRBD1 (5 bases). The CDR3 totals 15 residues. The V gene's germline CDR1 is MNHNY and CDR2 SVGAGI (reference sequence). V was trimmed by 6 bases and J by 9 bases, leaving 21 bases between them. The CDR3 is CASRLDRGEVRPQHF. As DNA, the CDR3 is TGTGCCAGCAGGCTAGACAGAGGGGAGGTTAGGCCCCAGCATTTT.

This clone was detected many times. V and J are TRBV9 and TRBJ1-5; D ambiguous. Deletions cut 3 bases from V and 0 bases from J, with 7 bases between. The CDR3 runs 14 residues. Per the germline V gene, CDR1 is SGDLS and CDR2 is YYNGEE. The CDR3 is CASSGTNSNQPQHF. DNA for the CDR3: TGTGCCAGCAGCGGTACAAATAGCAATCAGCCCCAGCATTTT. The entire variable domain, with the rest obtained from reference TRBV9 and TRBJ1-5, is as follows: DSGVTQTPKHLITATGQRVTLRCSPRSGDLSVYWYQQSLDQGLQFLIQYYNGEERAKGNILERFSAQQFPDLHSELNLSSLELGDSALYFCASSGTNSNQPQHFGDGTRLSIL.

The rearrangement joins TRBV10-3 to TRBJ1-2; D remains ambiguous. This CDR3 region has 15 residues. The V end lost 4 bases, the J end lost 2 bases, and 14 bases lay between the germline ends. Germline V CDR1 and CDR2: ENHRY, SYGVKD. CDR3 sequence reads: CAISASLFRNYGYTF. CDR3 coding DNA: TGTGCCATCAGTGCCTCTTTATTCCGGAACTATGGCTACACCTTC.

The V gene is TRBV27, the J gene TRBJ1-3, with a tentative D call TRBD1 (6 bases). Germline CDR1 and CDR2: MNHEY and SMNVEV (reference sequence). V lost 1 base and J 9 bases, leaving 28 bases between the germline ends. The CDR3 has 19 residues. The CDR3 spells CASSLYPPGQGSAVGTIYF. The CDR3 coding sequence is TGTGCCAGCAGTTTATACCCCCCCGGGCAGGGGTCCGCAGTCGGCACCATATATTTT.

The CDR3 region is CASSERSAGKTGNTIYF. DNA of the CDR3: TGCGCCAGCAGTGAGAGATCTGCAGGGAAAACTGGAAACACCATATATTTT. The chain links TRBV10-1 to TRBJ1-3; D might be TRBD1 (5 bases). V was clipped by 2 bases and J by 2 bases, with 16 bases between them. The CDR3 extends over 17 amino acids. Germline CDR1 WNHNN, CDR2 SYGVQD (reference sequence).

The chain uses TRBV27 and TRBJ1-5; tentative D call: TRBD1 (6 bases). The CDR3 totals 15 residues. The germline gives CDR1 MNHEY, CDR2 SMNVEV (reference sequence). Trimming removed 8 bases from V and 4 bases from J, with 18 bases in between. The CDR3 protein is CASPGLYRVNQPQHF. CDR3 coding DNA: TGTGCCAGCCCAGGCCTTTACAGGGTTAATCAGCCCCAGCATTTT.

This clone occurred once. The chain combines TRBV11-2 with TRBJ1-5, with D possibly being TRBD1 (5 bases). Deletions cut 2 bases from V and 5 bases from J, with 13 bases between. The CDR3 is made up of 15 amino acids. Germline V gene lookup returns CDR1 SGHAT and CDR2 FQNNGV. CDR3 DNA sequence: TGTGCCAGCAGCTTAACAGACAGCGCCCATCAGCCCCAGCATTTT. Residues: CASSLTDSAHQPQHF.

V is TRBV15 and J is TRBJ1-5, with a weak D call TRBD1 (5 bases). The V gene lost 1 base and the J gene lost 0 bases, with 16 bases spanning the gap. CDR3 length equals 18 residues. Germline V gene lookup returns CDR1 LNHNV and CDR2 YYDKDF (reference sequence). The DNA of the CDR3 is TGTGCCACCAGCAGAGGCCGGAGTGGGGGGAATAGCAATCAGCCCCAGCATTTT. Residues: CATSRGRSGGNSNQPQHF.

The chain has TRBV28 and TRBJ2-7; D is ambiguous. The CDR3 is 14 amino acids. The germline CDR1 and CDR2 sequences are MDHEN and SYDVKM. V shed 3 bases and J shed 6 bases, with 15 bases lying between them. The CDR3: CASSLRRPVGEQYF. CDR3 DNA sequence: TGTGCCAGCAGTTTGCGGCGGCCTGTGGGCGAGCAGTACTTC.

This chain connects TRBV5-1 to TRBJ2-7; 8 positions agree with TRBD1. The CDR3 extends over 17 amino acids. J gave up 3 bases and V 0 bases, and 11 bases lay outside the gene matches. Germline CDR1 SGHRS, CDR2 YFSETQ. CDR3 sequence reads: CASSLGLDRGFHYEQYF. The CDR3 DNA follows: TGCGCCAGCAGCTTGGGACTCGACAGGGGATTCCACTACGAGCAGTACTTC.

The rearrangement uses TRBV5-1 and TRBJ2-7; D perhaps matches TRBD2 (6 bases). Germline CDR1 reads SGHRS; CDR2 reads YFSETQ. The CDR3 totals 14 residues. The V gene lost 4 bases and the J gene lost 0 bases, with 11 bases spanning the gap. The CDR3 loop reads CASSPGDSSYEQYF. CDR3 bases: TGCGCCAGCAGCCCGGGGGATAGCTCCTACGAGCAGTACTTC.

This chain links TRBV2 with TRBJ2-7; TRBD1 is a possible D gene (5 bases). Germline CDR1 is SNHLY and CDR2 is FYNNEI. The V end was cut by 6 bases, the J end by 0 bases, with 21 bases between. The CDR3 runs to 17 residues. Written as DNA, the CDR3 is TGTGCCAGCAGGGCCAGGGTTTTTGTAGGAGCCTCCTACGAGCAGTACTTC. Its translation: CASRARVFVGASYEQYF.

The chain combines TRBV6-6 with TRBJ2-5; 9 bases agree with TRBD1. In germline, CDR1 is MNHNY, CDR2 SVGAGI (reference sequence). J lost 2 bases, V lost 2 bases, and 3 bases had no gene match. This CDR3 has 15 amino acids. The CDR3 here is CASSYDRGLQETQYF. CDR3 coding DNA: TGTGCCAGCAGTTACGACAGGGGGTTGCAAGAGACCCAGTACTTC.

The V and J genes are TRBV3-1 (or the pseudogene TRBV3-2) and TRBJ2-7, with 11 bases aligning to TRBD1. The length of the CDR3 is 14 residues. V lost 2 bases, J lost 6 bases, and 3 bases stayed unmatched. Germline assignment: CDR1 LGHDT and CDR2 YNNKEL (reference sequence). The CDR3 here is CASSQRTGGAEQYF. As DNA, the CDR3 is TGTGCCAGCAGCCAACGGACAGGGGGCGCCGAGCAGTACTTC.

A few counts support this clone. This chain links TRBV5-6 with TRBJ1-5; TRBD1 is a possible D gene (6 bases). This CDR3 is 16 amino acids long. Germline CDR1 and CDR2: SGHDT and YYEEEE. V shed 0 bases and J shed 7 bases, with 17 bases lying between them. CDR3 residues: CASSLAGRGDGQPQHF. The CDR3 nucleotides are TGTGCCAGCAGCTTGGCGGGCAGGGGAGACGGGCAGCCCCAGCATTTT.